Here is one TCR beta chain with its context. Its antigen is undetermined. This sample stems from a study of cytomegalovirus exposure and HLA in healthy donors. Whole-study results and caveats: Certain sequence variants were highly shared and formed a cluster, and this cluster was likely a sequencing artifact.

Healthy people donating bone marrow made up the donors. V was pared by 7 bases and J by 2 bases, with 9 bases of the junction left unmatched. CDR1 and CDR2 (germline): SEHNR, FQNEAQ (reference sequence). The CDR3 has 16 residues. Amplification used 60 Vbeta primers and 13 Jbeta primers. Per the study methods: Around 11 million of tens of millions of unique TCR beta chains were shared, per a later count. Assay used: immunoSEQ multiplex PCR; TCRdb lists only in-frame clones, some missing. The V and J calls and clone size come from that table; D and trimming were worked out from the DNA. In total, the table holds some 30,000 clones.

The chain joins TRBV7-9 to TRBJ2-1, with 9 bases fitting TRBD2. The sample was PBMCs. This TCR was sampled from a man aged 40-50 years in good health and CMV-seronegative. For the CDR3, the DNA is TGTGCCAGCATCAATAGCGGGGGCCCCGCCTACAATGAGCAGTTCTTC. Translated: CASINSGGPAYNEQFF.